This TCR beta chain was identified in a study of shared clonotypes between healthy human individuals. The CDR3 loop spans 12 amino acids. Trimming pared 3 bases from V and 4 bases from J, leaving 7 bases between. Germline V gene data show CDR1 as SGDLS and CDR2 as YYNGEE. Using immunoSEQ multiplex PCR, the repertoire was profiled, and TCRdb retains in-frame clones only, with some absent. Of approximately 98,000 clones detected, over 65% appear once; the ten largest clones hold almost 25%. The receptor was derived from a woman in her 30s in good health. This chain joins TRBV9 and TRBJ2-5; the D is unclear. Source material: memory CD8+ T cells sorted from blood. Described subset: CD45RO+ cells pooled with CCR7-negative TemRA cells. CDR3 coding DNA: TGTGCCAGCAGCGGGGTGGGAGAGACCCAGTACTTC. Translation: CASSGVGETQYF. The full variable domain, completed using reference TRBV9 and TRBJ2-5, is DSGVTQTPKHLITATGQRVTLRCSPRSGDLSVYWYQQSLDQGLQFLIQYYNGEERAKGNILERFSAQQFPDLHSELNLSSLELGDSALYFCASSGVGETQYFGPGTRLLVL.